A selection of T cell receptor beta chains follows, all from one sample in a study of cytomegalovirus exposure and HLA in healthy donors. The protocol was immunoSEQ multiplex PCR, while the TCRdb copy is restricted to in-frame clones and leaves out a portion. Among some 100,000 clones listed, 65% to 80% were seen once. Sequenced: PBMCs. These TCRs come from a woman aged 70-85 years in good health and CMV-seropositive. Both conserved end residues are part of each CDR3. The order of the fields is V gene, D gene, clone size, J gene, CDR3 protein, CDR3 DNA. D genes are given only for firm matches. Some rows have no size entry. The others give once, few or many, or a class for an expanded clone.

V gene: TRBV10-3; D gene: -; clone size: -; J gene: TRBJ1-4; CDR3 protein: CAIRSDPNEKLFF; CDR3 DNA: TGTGCCATCAGAAGCGACCCGAATGAAAAACTGTTTTTT
V gene: TRBV5-6; D gene: -; clone size: few; J gene: TRBJ2-7; CDR3 protein: CASSPDLGLELEEQYF; CDR3 DNA: TGTGCCAGCAGCCCAGACCTGGGACTTGAATTGGAGGAGCAGTACTTC
V gene: TRBV29-1; D gene: -; clone size: -; J gene: TRBJ2-5; CDR3 protein: CSGVGVETQYF; CDR3 DNA: TGCAGCGGGGTGGGAGTCGAGACCCAGTACTTC
V gene: TRBV9; D gene: -; clone size: -; J gene: TRBJ2-1; CDR3 protein: CASSVGSRRYNEQFF; CDR3 DNA: TGTGCCAGCAGCGTAGGAAGCCGGAGATACAATGAGCAGTTCTTC
V gene: TRBV11-2; D gene: -; clone size: -; J gene: TRBJ2-3; CDR3 protein: CASSLGAGWTDTQYF; CDR3 DNA: TGTGCCAGCAGCTTAGGGGCGGGTTGGACAGATACGCAGTATTTT
V gene: TRBV7-9; D gene: -; clone size: -; J gene: TRBJ2-5; CDR3 protein: CASSSRGSQETQYF; CDR3 DNA: TGTGCCAGCAGTTCCCGGGGTAGCCAAGAGACCCAGTACTTC
V gene: TRBV7-9; D gene: -; clone size: -; J gene: TRBJ1-1; CDR3 protein: CASRTIGTEAFF; CDR3 DNA: TGTGCCAGCAGGACTATCGGCACTGAAGCTTTCTTT
V gene: TRBV7-2; D gene: TRBD1; clone size: -; J gene: TRBJ2-6; CDR3 protein: CASTQTGAGANVLTF; CDR3 DNA: TGTGCCAGCACCCAGACAGGGGCCGGGGCCAACGTCCTGACTTTC
V gene: TRBV5-6; D gene: -; clone size: -; J gene: TRBJ2-3; CDR3 protein: CASKGSTDTQYF; CDR3 DNA: TGTGCCAGCAAGGGGTCCACAGATACGCAGTATTTT
V gene: TRBV5-1; D gene: TRBD2; clone size: once; J gene: TRBJ2-7; CDR3 protein: CASSFGGESYEQYF; CDR3 DNA: TGCGCCAGCAGCTTCGGGGGGGAATCCTACGAGCAGTACTTC
V gene: TRBV5-6; D gene: -; clone size: -; J gene: TRBJ2-4; CDR3 protein: CASSSSTVNIQYF; CDR3 DNA: TGTGCCAGCAGCTCGTCGACAGTAAACATTCAGTACTTC
V gene: TRBV18; D gene: -; clone size: -; J gene: TRBJ2-5; CDR3 protein: CASSPRGWSFTGETQYF; CDR3 DNA: TGTGCCAGCTCTCCAAGGGGGTGGAGCTTCACTGGAGAGACCCAGTACTTC
V gene: TRBV7-9; D gene: TRBD1; clone size: -; J gene: TRBJ2-7; CDR3 protein: CASSNTPGQGLHEQYF; CDR3 DNA: TGTGCCAGCAGCAACACCCCGGGACAGGGCTTACACGAGCAGTACTTC
V gene: TRBV7-2; D gene: TRBD2; clone size: -; J gene: TRBJ2-3; CDR3 protein: CASSLARGATDTQYF; CDR3 DNA: TGTGCCAGCAGCTTAGCGCGGGGGGCTACAGATACGCAGTATTTT
V gene: TRBV4-2; D gene: -; clone size: few; J gene: TRBJ2-1; CDR3 protein: CASSLGGPINEQFF; CDR3 DNA: TGTGCCAGCAGCCTAGGGGGACCGATCAATGAGCAGTTCTTC
V gene: TRBV6-6; D gene: TRBD1; clone size: -; J gene: TRBJ2-1; CDR3 protein: CASTKDRAIYNEQFF; CDR3 DNA: TGTGCCAGCACCAAAGACAGGGCGATATACAATGAGCAGTTCTTC
V gene: TRBV9; D gene: TRBD1; clone size: -; J gene: TRBJ1-4; CDR3 protein: CASSARQGLGEKLFF; CDR3 DNA: TGTGCCAGCAGCGCCCGACAGGGCTTGGGTGAAAAACTGTTTTTT
V gene: TRBV18; D gene: -; clone size: -; J gene: TRBJ2-1; CDR3 protein: CASSETGGSYNEQFF; CDR3 DNA: TGTGCCAGCTCGGAGACAGGCGGCTCCTACAATGAGCAGTTCTTC
V gene: TRBV5-1; D gene: -; clone size: -; J gene: TRBJ2-5; CDR3 protein: CASSEQETQYF; CDR3 DNA: TGCGCCAGCAGCGAGCAAGAGACCCAGTACTTC
V gene: TRBV5-6; D gene: TRBD1; clone size: -; J gene: TRBJ1-2; CDR3 protein: CASSLAVGGNYGYTF; CDR3 DNA: TGTGCCAGCAGCTTGGCGGTAGGGGGCAACTATGGCTACACCTTC
V gene: TRBV10-2; D gene: TRBD2; clone size: -; J gene: TRBJ2-2; CDR3 protein: CASKPGRDTGELFF; CDR3 DNA: TGCGCCAGCAAACCGGGGAGGGACACCGGGGAGCTGTTTTTT
V gene: TRBV18; D gene: -; clone size: -; J gene: TRBJ1-5; CDR3 protein: CASSPEQGRGPQHF; CDR3 DNA: TGTGCCAGCTCACCAGAGCAGGGTAGGGGGCCCCAGCATTTT
V gene: TRBV29-1; D gene: TRBD1; clone size: -; J gene: TRBJ2-7; CDR3 protein: CSVDGTGGYEQYF; CDR3 DNA: TGCAGCGTTGATGGGACAGGGGGCTACGAGCAGTACTTC
V gene: TRBV5-1; D gene: -; clone size: -; J gene: TRBJ1-3; CDR3 protein: CASSLGDKQAGNTIYF; CDR3 DNA: TGCGCCAGCAGCTTGGGGGACAAGCAAGCTGGAAACACCATATATTTT
V gene: TRBV10-3; D gene: -; clone size: -; J gene: TRBJ2-7; CDR3 protein: CAISVPGTYEQYF; CDR3 DNA: TGTGCCATCAGTGTCCCAGGAACCTACGAGCAGTACTTC
V gene: TRBV6-6; D gene: -; clone size: -; J gene: TRBJ2-7; CDR3 protein: CASSDRTGSSYEQYF; CDR3 DNA: TGTGCCAGCTCCGACCGAACAGGGAGCTCCTACGAGCAGTACTTC